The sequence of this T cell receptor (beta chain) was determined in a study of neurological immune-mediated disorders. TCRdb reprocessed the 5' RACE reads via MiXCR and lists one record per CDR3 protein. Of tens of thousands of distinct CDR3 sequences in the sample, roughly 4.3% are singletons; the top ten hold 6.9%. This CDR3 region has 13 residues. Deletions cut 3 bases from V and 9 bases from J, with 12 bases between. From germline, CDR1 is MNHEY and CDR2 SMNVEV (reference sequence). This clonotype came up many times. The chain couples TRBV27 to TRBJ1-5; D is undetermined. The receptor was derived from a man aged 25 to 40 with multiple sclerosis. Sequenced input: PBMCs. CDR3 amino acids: CASSLLAEWPQHF. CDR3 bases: TGTGCCAGCAGTTTGCTGGCAGAGTGGCCCCAGCATTTT.